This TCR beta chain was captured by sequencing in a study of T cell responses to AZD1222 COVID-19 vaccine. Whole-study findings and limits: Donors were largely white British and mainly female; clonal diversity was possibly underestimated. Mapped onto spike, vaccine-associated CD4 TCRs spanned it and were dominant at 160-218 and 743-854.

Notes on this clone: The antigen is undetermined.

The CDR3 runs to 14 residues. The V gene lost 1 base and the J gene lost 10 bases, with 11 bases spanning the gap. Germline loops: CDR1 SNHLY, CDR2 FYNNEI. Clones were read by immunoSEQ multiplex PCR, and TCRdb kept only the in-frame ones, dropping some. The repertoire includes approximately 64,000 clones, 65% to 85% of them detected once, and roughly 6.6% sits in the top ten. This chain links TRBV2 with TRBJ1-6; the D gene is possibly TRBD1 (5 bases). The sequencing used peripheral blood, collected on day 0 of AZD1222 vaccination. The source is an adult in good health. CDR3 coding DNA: TGTGCCAGCAGTGAAGTAGGGGATGGGTCACCCCTCCACTTT. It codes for CASSEVGDGSPLHF.